These T cell receptor beta chains were read from a single sample in a study of T cell repertoires in cytomegalovirus infection. TCRdb called the reads again in MiXCR, with one record for every CDR3 protein. Altogether 200,000 to 250,000 distinct CDR3 sequences are present, around two fifths being singletons, with the ten largest covering over 45%. These receptors lack a known antigen. Here the sequenced sample was CD8+ T cells from cultured PBMCs, taken from culture after CMV antigen stimulation. The receptors originated from a human donor in good health (CMV status not recorded). Some clones in this sample may be carry-over from other donors' samples. CDR3s include the opening cysteine and the closing phenylalanine or tryptophan. The D gene is left open where the match is weak. Clone size is not always given. Where it is, it says once, few, many or a class for expanded clones.

V gene	J gene	clone size	D gene	CDR3 length	CDR3 protein	CDR3 DNA
TRBV7-2	TRBJ2-3	NA	TRBD2	18	CASSLGLAGGVSTDTTYF	TGTGCAAGCAGCTTGGGACTAGCGGGGGGGGTGTCAACAGATACGACGTATTTT
TRBV6-6	TRBJ1-5	NA	NA	15	CASSYSFPSNQPQHF	TGTGCCAGCAGTTACTCCTTCCCGAGCAATCAGCCCCAGCATTTT
TRBV3-1	TRBJ1-2	few	TRBD1	14	CASSQVGQGYGYTF	TGTGCCAGCAGCCAAGTCGGACAGGGGTATGGCTACACCTTC
TRBV14	TRBJ2-5	many	NA	15	CASSQDGYGQETQYF	TGTGCCAGCAGCCAAGACGGTTATGGGCAAGAGACCCAGTACTTC
TRBV7-4	TRBJ1-5	NA	TRBD1	14	CASSLDRGYQPQHF	TGTGCCAGCAGCTTAGACAGGGGGTATCAGCCCCAGCATTTT
TRBV7-8	TRBJ2-7	NA	TRBD1	13	CASIRDRGHEQYF	TGTGCCAGCATAAGGGACAGGGGGCACGAGCAGTACTTC
TRBV28	TRBJ2-7	NA	TRBD1	17	CASSLRYLGTGDNEQYF	TGTGCCAGCAGTCTTAGGTATCTTGGGACAGGGGACAATGAGCAGTACTTC
TRBV6-1	TRBJ2-3	NA	NA	18	CASSEALGGGASTDTQYF	TGTGCCAGCAGTGAAGCACTAGGGGGAGGGGCAAGCACAGATACGCAGTATTTT
TRBV24-1	TRBJ2-3	NA	TRBD2	15	CATSDLAGYSDTQYF	TGTGCCACCAGTGATCTAGCGGGATACTCAGATACGCAGTATTTT
TRBV11-2	TRBJ2-7	few	NA	15	CASSPQDRLSYEQYF	TGTGCCAGCAGTCCTCAGGACAGACTTTCCTACGAGCAGTACTTC
TRBV7-9	TRBJ2-2	few	TRBD1	14	CASSPGTGAGELFF	TGTGCCAGCAGCCCCGGGACAGGGGCCGGGGAGCTGTTTTTT
TRBV2	TRBJ1-6	NA	NA	17	CASSEGFDNSYNSPLHF	TGTGCCAGCAGTGAAGGATTCGATAACTCCTATAATTCACCCCTCCACTTT
TRBV12-5	TRBJ1-5	many	TRBD1	15	CASGLIPWTGQPQHF	TGTGCTAGTGGTTTGATCCCTTGGACAGGGCAGCCCCAGCATTTT
TRBV11-2	TRBJ2-7	NA	NA	13	CASSLVGAEEQYF	TGTGCCAGCAGCTTAGTGGGGGCGGAAGAGCAGTACTTC
TRBV10-3	TRBJ1-6	NA	TRBD1	17	CAISDLFLQGQNSPLHF	TGTGCCATCAGTGACTTGTTTTTACAGGGGCAAAACTCACCCCTCCACTTT
TRBV12-3/TRBV12-4	TRBJ1-2	few	NA	13	CASSFGDAYGYTF	TGTGCCAGCAGTTTTGGGGATGCCTATGGCTACACCTTC